Below, 18 T cell receptor beta chains from the same sample are listed, as sequenced in a study of post-analysis software for immune sequencing data. No antigen has been identified for these receptors. Sequencing libraries made from TCR beta cDNA carried unique molecular identifiers. MiXCR, applied by TCRdb to the PCR reads, yields one record per CDR3 protein. The sample consists of 650,000 to 900,000 distinct CDR3 sequences, about half of them appearing once. Study-level findings and limits: The study found TRBV5-6, TRBV5-1 and TRBV20-1 among 5 or 6 TRBV segments more frequent in patients than controls.

Sequenced input: blood. The source of these receptors is a girl aged 10 to 17 with multiple sclerosis.

This chain joins TRBV20-1 and TRBJ1-5; D might be TRBD1 (5 bases). V shed 0 bases and J shed 4 bases, with 10 bases lying between them. There are 14 residues in the CDR3. From germline, CDR1 is DFQATT and CDR2 SNEGSKA (reference sequence). This chain's CDR3 is CSARDEAGNQPQHF. In DNA, the CDR3 is TGCAGTGCTAGAGATGAGGCAGGGAATCAGCCCCAGCATTTT.

This clonotype was observed many times. The chain carries TRBV7-2 and TRBJ2-5; no firm D call. Germline values: CDR1 SGHTA, CDR2 FQGNSA. The ends were cut back, 1 base at V and 2 bases at J, with 5 bases in the middle. This CDR3 has 13 amino acids. This CDR3 is CASSLVIQETQYF. Written as DNA, the CDR3 is TGTGCCAGCAGCTTAGTCATTCAAGAGACCCAGTACTTC.

The chain carries TRBV12-3 or TRBV12-4 and TRBJ2-1; D is possibly TRBD2 (5 bases). The CDR3 runs 13 residues. The V end was cut by 6 bases, the J end by 8 bases, with 14 bases between. CDR3 sequence reads: CASSLLVIHEQFF. The DNA of the CDR3 is TGTGCCAGCAGCCTACTAGTTATCCATGAGCAGTTCTTC.

V is TRBV4-3 and J is TRBJ1-6; tentatively, D is TRBD1 (5 bases). The CDR3 extends over 17 amino acids. In germline, CDR1 is LGHNA, CDR2 YSLEER. The V end lost 0 bases, the J end lost 0 bases, and 9 bases lay between the germline ends. The CDR3 nucleotides read TGCGCCAGCAGCCAAGATACGGGGGGCTCCTATAATTCACCCCTCCACTTT. Its translation: CASSQDTGGSYNSPLHF.

The V gene is TRBV20-1, the J gene TRBJ1-2; D is undetermined. The CDR3 has 13 residues. Germline CDR1 and CDR2: DFQATT and SNEGSKA (reference sequence). With 2 bases removed from V and 1 base from J, the gap between germline ends came to 8 bases. This CDR3 is CSARRQLNYGYTF. The CDR3 DNA is TGCAGTGCTAGAAGGCAGCTTAACTATGGCTACACCTTC.

This rearrangement joins TRBV2 to TRBJ2-3, with 12 nucleotides matching TRBD2. V trimming: 10 bases; J trimming: 2 bases; junction bases outside the gene matches: 7. The CDR3 extends over 15 amino acids. Germline CDR1 is SNHLY and CDR2 is FYNNEI. The CDR3 region is CATLGTSGHTDTQYF. Written as DNA, the CDR3 is TGTGCCACCCTCGGGACTAGCGGGCACACAGATACGCAGTATTTT.

The chain carries TRBV5-1 and TRBJ2-7; tentative D call: TRBD1 (6 bases). The CDR3 has 14 residues. Germline CDR1 reads SGHRS; CDR2 reads YFSETQ. The V and J ends lost 4 bases and 6 bases respectively, with 17 bases between them. This CDR3 is CASSAQGISSEQYF. The CDR3, as DNA: TGCGCCAGCAGCGCGCAGGGGATTAGTTCCGAGCAGTACTTC.

V and J are TRBV6-6 and TRBJ2-4; D tentatively fits TRBD1 or TRBD2 (5 bases each). The CDR3 contains 13 residues. From germline, CDR1 is MNHNY and CDR2 SVGAGI (reference sequence). V dropped 6 bases and J dropped 9 bases, with 15 bases sitting between them. Written as DNA, the CDR3 is TGTGCCAGCAGAGGGACGGCCGGTGCCATTCAGTACTTC. This gives the protein CASRGTAGAIQYF.

This clonotype was recorded a few times. The chain is built from TRBV20-1 and TRBJ1-2; 10 bases map to TRBD1. Germline CDR1 and CDR2: DFQATT and SNEGSKA (reference sequence). This CDR3 has 13 residues. The V and J ends lost 6 bases and 7 bases, in that order; junction bases with no gene match: 8. CDR3 coding DNA: TGCAGTGCCGGAGGGACAGGGGAGATTGGCTACACCTTC. Residues: CSAGGTGEIGYTF.

J is TRBJ2-7 and V is TRBV27; tentatively, D is TRBD1 or TRBD2 (6 bases each). In germline, CDR1 is MNHEY, CDR2 SMNVEV (reference sequence). This CDR3 has 14 residues. Trimming pared 3 bases from V and 4 bases from J, leaving 13 bases between. The CDR3 sequence is CASSFREGGYEQYF. The CDR3 nucleotides read TGTGCCAGCAGTTTTCGTGAAGGGGGGTACGAGCAGTACTTC.

The chain is built from TRBV29-1 and TRBJ2-7; D might be TRBD1 (6 bases). This CDR3 has 15 amino acids. The germline gives CDR1 SQVTM, CDR2 ANQGSEA. Trimming left V 6 bases short and J 2 bases short, with 20 bases between. The CDR3 loop reads CSVAGTPSGAYEQYF. The CDR3 region has the DNA TGCAGCGTAGCCGGGACACCCTCAGGGGCCTACGAGCAGTACTTC.

This chain uses TRBV4-2 with TRBJ2-7; the D gene is possibly TRBD2 (6 bases). Trimming took off 0 bases at V and 6 bases at J, with 15 bases between the two ends. The CDR3 extends over 15 amino acids. Germline V gene sequence: CDR1 LGHNA, CDR2 YNFKEQ. CDR3 region: CASSQDPGAPGEQYF. As DNA, the CDR3 is TGTGCCAGCAGCCAAGATCCGGGAGCCCCCGGCGAGCAGTACTTC.

The chain has TRBV5-1 and TRBJ2-7; 13 positions match TRBD2. The germline V gene encodes CDR1 SGHRS and CDR2 YFSETQ. CDR3 length equals 14 residues. With V trimmed by 5 bases and J by 6 bases, 5 bases remained unmatched. CDR3 protein: CASSSGLAGSEQYF. The CDR3 region has the DNA TGCGCCAGCAGTTCGGGACTAGCGGGATCCGAGCAGTACTTC.

The DNA for the CDR3 is TGTGCCAGCAGCCTTGGGGGTTCTCCTAGGGACGGCTACACCTTC. Translating gives CASSLGGSPRDGYTF. The chain is built from TRBV5-6 and TRBJ1-2; TRBD1 might be the D (5 bases). The V end was cut by 4 bases, the J end by 8 bases, with 21 bases between. There are 15 residues in the CDR3. Germline loops: CDR1 SGHDT, CDR2 YYEEEE.

This clonotype was found a few times. For the CDR3, the DNA is TGTGCCAGCAGCCAAGAGGGCGGAATAGCGGGGTCCCAAGAGACCCAGTACTTC. Protein sequence: CASSQEGGIAGSQETQYF. The V gene is TRBV4-2, the J gene TRBJ2-5, with 8 bases that match TRBD2. Per the germline V gene, CDR1 is LGHNA and CDR2 is YNFKEQ. The CDR3 totals 18 residues. The ends lost 0 bases at V and 1 base at J; junction bases unmatched: 10.

This clonotype was seen a few times. V and J are TRBV5-1 and TRBJ1-4; tentatively, D is TRBD1 (5 bases). The CDR3 length is 18 residues. Deletions cut 2 bases from V and 4 bases from J, with 21 bases between. Germline CDR1 reads SGHRS; CDR2 reads YFSETQ. In nucleotides, the CDR3 is TGCGCCAGCAGCTTTAGTATTTCGTCCGGGGCAATTAATGAAAAACTGTTTTTT. It is translated as CASSFSISSGAINEKLFF.

This clonotype turned up a few times. CDR3 sequence (DNA): TGCAGCGTTGCGACTAGCGGTACCTACAATGAGCAGTTCTTC. This codes for CSVATSGTYNEQFF. J is TRBJ2-1 and V is TRBV29-1, with 9 bases that match TRBD2. The CDR3 contains 14 residues. Unmatched junction bases numbered 3, after V lost 4 bases and J lost 2 bases. The V gene's germline CDR1 is SQVTM and CDR2 ANQGSEA.

The chain has TRBV7-3 and TRBJ2-3; D perhaps matches TRBD1 (5 bases). Trimming cost V 1 base and J 1 base, with 15 bases left between them. In germline, CDR1 is SGHTA, CDR2 FQGTGA. This CDR3 comprises 17 residues. CDR3 nucleotide sequence: TGTGCCAGCAGCTTAAATGGCCTCATAGGGGGCACAGATACGCAGTATTTT. It specifies CASSLNGLIGGTDTQYF.